The rows below give T cell receptor beta chains drawn from one sample of a study of metastatic and nonmetastatic thyroid tumors. MiXCR re-clonotyped the PCR reads for TCRdb. Here the sample spans approximately 79,000 clones, around 7.8% being singletons. Sequenced input: blood. These receptors were taken from a female donor with papillary thyroid cancer or a benign thyroid nodule (not recorded which). Some clones in this sample may be carry-over from other donors' samples. The CDR3 runs from the conserved cysteine through the conserved F or W. The D gene is left open where the match is weak. A clone size is listed for some rows: how often the clone was seen (once, few, many), or a class if it is expanded.

v_gene	abundance	d_gene	j_gene	CDR3aa	CDR3nt
TRBV2	many	TRBD1	TRBJ2-3	CASRRTGGDTDTQYF	TGTGCCAGCAGACGGACAGGGGGAGACACAGATACGCAGTATTTT
TRBV5-1	NA	NA	TRBJ1-5	CASRHGGDSNQPQHF	TGCGCCAGCAGACACGGGGGGGATAGCAATCAGCCCCAGCATTTT
TRBV7-2	NA	NA	TRBJ2-3	CASSFRGIADTQYF	TGTGCCAGCAGCTTCCGCGGGATTGCAGATACGCAGTATTTT
TRBV18	many	TRBD1	TRBJ1-6	CASSPTRQGSNSPLHF	TGTGCCAGCTCACCGACAAGACAGGGGAGTAATTCACCCCTCCACTTT
TRBV7-3	many	NA	TRBJ2-7	CASSYGGSQEQYF	TGTGCCAGCAGCTATGGAGGTTCGCAGGAGCAGTACTTC
TRBV6-1	NA	TRBD2	TRBJ2-5	CASSHEMWRPTSSQETQYF	TGTGCCAGCAGTCATGAGATGTGGCGGCCGACTAGCAGTCAAGAGACCCAGTACTTC
TRBV5-1	many	NA	TRBJ2-7	CASSLNFYEQYF	TGCGCCAGCAGCTTGAACTTCTACGAGCAGTACTTC
TRBV7-3	NA	TRBD2	TRBJ2-3	CASSPAGATEGAQYF	TGTGCCAGCAGCCCAGCGGGGGCCACCGAGGGTGCGCAGTATTTT
TRBV10-1	many	TRBD1	TRBJ2-2	CASSDRVGTGELFF	TGCGCCAGCAGCGACAGGGTCGGGACCGGGGAGCTGTTTTTT
TRBV27	many	NA	TRBJ1-1	CASSPGSGYNTEAFF	TGTGCCAGCAGTCCCGGGTCAGGTTATAACACTGAAGCTTTCTTT
TRBV28	NA	NA	TRBJ2-1	CATQGPGLLYNEQFF	TGTGCCACCCAGGGTCCGGGACTTCTATACAATGAGCAGTTCTTC
TRBV6-4	many	NA	TRBJ2-1	CASSEGEAGDEQFF	TGTGCCAGCAGTGAGGGCGAAGCGGGCGATGAGCAGTTCTTC
TRBV18	many	TRBD1	TRBJ2-1	CASSPGTGNAYNEQFF	TGTGCCAGCTCACCAGGGACAGGGAACGCCTACAATGAGCAGTTCTTC
TRBV6-5	few	TRBD1	TRBJ2-3	CASSYHRGLSIITDTQYF	TGTGCCAGCAGTTACCATAGGGGGCTATCGATTATCACAGATACGCAGTATTTT
TRBV9	many	NA	TRBJ2-5	CASSRDLGETQYF	TGTGCCAGCAGCCGGGACCTAGGGGAGACCCAGTACTTC
TRBV2	NA	NA	TRBJ2-4	CASDGRGVGKNIQYF	TGTGCCAGCGATGGCAGGGGTGTAGGCAAAAACATTCAGTACTTC
TRBV20-1	once	NA	TRBJ2-7	CSASVGASSYEQYF	TGCAGTGCTAGTGTGGGGGCGAGTTCCTACGAGCAGTACTTC
TRBV9	NA	NA	TRBJ2-1	CASSVTGGAYNEQFF	TGTGCCAGCAGCGTTACGGGGGGCGCCTACAATGAGCAGTTCTTC
TRBV2	many	TRBD2	TRBJ2-5	CASSESPSGGETQYF	TGTGCCAGCAGTGAATCTCCTAGCGGGGGAGAGACCCAGTACTTC
TRBV2	many	NA	TRBJ2-1	CASNSQGLSYNEQFF	TGTGCCAGCAATTCACAGGGTCTCTCCTACAATGAGCAGTTCTTC
TRBV2	many	NA	TRBJ2-5	CATIYRQTQYF	TGTGCCACCATCTATAGGCAGACCCAGTACTTC
TRBV18	many	NA	TRBJ1-2	CASSPTVNYGYTF	TGTGCCAGCTCACCGACGGTGAACTATGGCTACACCTTC
TRBV30	many	NA	TRBJ1-1	CAWSKGGNTEAFF	TGTGCCTGGAGCAAGGGAGGGAACACTGAAGCTTTCTTT
TRBV10-1	many	TRBD1	TRBJ2-3	CASQGGTDTQYF	TGCGCCAGCCAGGGGGGCACAGATACGCAGTATTTT
TRBV12-3/TRBV12-4	many	TRBD1	TRBJ2-4	CASLRTGENIQYF	TGTGCCAGCCTTAGGACAGGGGAAAACATTCAGTACTTC
TRBV7-9	many	NA	TRBJ2-3	CASSPGGGQYF	TGTGCCAGCAGCCCCGGGGGAGGGCAGTATTTT
TRBV28	NA	TRBD2	TRBJ2-5	CASSFDGTSGGETQYF	TGTGCCAGCAGTTTTGACGGGACTAGCGGGGGGGAGACCCAGTACTTC
TRBV6-1	many	NA	TRBJ1-1	CASSQRALNTEAFF	TGTGCCAGCAGCCAGAGAGCCCTTAACACTGAAGCTTTCTTT
TRBV12-5	many	TRBD1	TRBJ2-6	CASGLAVGQVLRSGANVLTF	TGTGCTAGTGGTTTGGCCGTAGGACAGGTCTTACGCTCTGGGGCCAACGTCCTGACTTTC
TRBV6-1	medium-sized	TRBD1	TRBJ2-3	CASSEVAGGADTQYF	TGTGCCAGCAGTGAAGTGGCAGGGGGCGCAGATACGCAGTATTTT
TRBV25-1	many	NA	TRBJ2-5	CASPFYCGGFGGETQYF	TGTGCCAGCCCTTTCTATTGTGGAGGGTTTGGGGGAGAGACCCAGTACTTC
TRBV7-3	once	NA	TRBJ2-3	CASSPGQRFTDTQYF	TGTGCCAGCAGCCCGGGCCAGAGATTCACAGATACGCAGTATTTT
TRBV6-1	NA	NA	TRBJ1-2	CASSPVKGDYGYTF	TGTGCCAGCAGCCCGGTTAAGGGGGACTATGGCTACACCTTC